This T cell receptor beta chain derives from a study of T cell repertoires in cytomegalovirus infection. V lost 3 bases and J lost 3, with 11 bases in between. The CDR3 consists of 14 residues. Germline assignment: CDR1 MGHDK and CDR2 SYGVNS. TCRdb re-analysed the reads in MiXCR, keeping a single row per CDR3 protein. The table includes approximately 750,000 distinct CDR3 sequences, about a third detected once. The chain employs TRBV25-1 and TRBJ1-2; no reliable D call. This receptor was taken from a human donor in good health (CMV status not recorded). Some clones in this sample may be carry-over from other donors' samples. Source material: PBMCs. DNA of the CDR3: TGTGCCAGCAGTGACCGACCATCTGACTATGGCTACACCTTC. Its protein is CASSDRPSDYGYTF.